These 26 T cell receptor beta chains were sequenced from one sample in a study of T cell responses to AZD1222 COVID-19 vaccine. Data came from immunoSEQ multiplex PCR; TCRdb stores just in-frame clones and leaves some out. Among some 140,000 clones, roughly 93% were seen once, and the ten largest hold approximately 3.1%. Material: peripheral blood, obtained on day 0 of AZD1222 vaccination. These receptors were taken from an adult in good health.

J is TRBJ2-2 and V is TRBV9; 7 bases are shared with TRBD2. This CDR3 is built from 15 residues. J was trimmed by 6 bases and V by 0 bases; bases with no gene match: 5. Germline-derived CDR1 and CDR2 are SGDLS and YYNGEE. CDR3 sequence reads: CASSVGTSSPGELFF. CDR3 nucleotide sequence: TGTGCCAGCAGCGTAGGGACTAGTTCCCCCGGGGAGCTGTTTTTT.

This chain uses TRBV5-1 with TRBJ1-4, with D unresolved. The CDR3 contains 16 residues. The V end was cut by 0 bases, the J end by 0 bases, with 9 bases between. Germline loops: CDR1 SGHRS, CDR2 YFSETQ. CDR3 region: CASSLGPQPTNEKLFF. CDR3 sequence (DNA): TGCGCCAGCAGCTTGGGCCCCCAGCCAACTAATGAAAAACTGTTTTTT.

The rearrangement links TRBV28 to TRBJ2-7; D might be TRBD2 (6 bases). The CDR3 runs 14 residues. Germline lookup yields CDR1 MDHEN and CDR2 SYDVKM. Between the trimmed V and J ends, which lost 1 base and 4 bases, there was a span of 11 bases. In nucleotides, the CDR3 is TGTGCCAGCAGTTTATACGGGAGCCCATACGAGCAGTACTTC. It yields the protein CASSLYGSPYEQYF.

V and J are TRBV29-1 and TRBJ1-2; D not resolved. Trimming stripped 4 bases from V and 1 base from J, with 7 bases between. CDR3 length equals 12 residues. Germline lookup yields CDR1 SQVTM and CDR2 ANQGSEA. The CDR3 loop is CSVVISNYGYTF. The CDR3 DNA follows: TGCAGCGTTGTGATCAGTAACTATGGCTACACCTTC.

The chain links TRBV14 to TRBJ1-2; no firm D call. This CDR3 contains 15 residues. The germline V and J ends were trimmed by 0 bases and 8 bases, with 16 bases remaining between them. CDR1 SGHDN and CDR2 FVKESK come from the germline V gene. The CDR3: CASSQDRGGKKGYTF. The DNA of the CDR3 is TGTGCCAGCAGCCAAGATCGGGGAGGCAAAAAGGGCTACACCTTC.

The chain recombines TRBV28 with TRBJ1-2, with 7 positions matching TRBD1. The length of the CDR3 is 12 residues. CDR1 and CDR2 (germline): MDHEN, SYDVKM. V dropped 10 bases and J dropped 4; count of bases not matched to a gene: 6. In nucleotides, the CDR3 is TGTGCCACCACGGGACAGCCCTATGGCTACACCTTC. It is translated as CATTGQPYGYTF.

This clone came up once. The chain joins TRBV19 to TRBJ1-5; a possible D gene is TRBD1 (5 bases). Looked up from germline, CDR1 is LNHDA and CDR2 is SQIVND (reference sequence). Trimming removed 6 bases at V and 5 bases at J, with 17 bases between. CDR3 length: 15 residues. CDR3 DNA: TGTGCCAGTAGCCTCTCCATTTCAGGGTATCAGCCCCAGCATTTT. Translation: CASSLSISGYQPQHF.

The genes are TRBV23-1 and TRBJ2-7, with TRBD2 matching 14 bases. TRBV23-1 is an ORF, with its function uncertain. CDR3 size: 20 residues. With 2 bases clipped from V and 3 bases from J, the junction kept 15 bases outside the gene matches. DNA for the CDR3: TGCGCCAGCAGTCAAAGTAATTCCGGGACTAGCGGGAGTAATAACTACGAGCAGTACTTC. It encodes CASSQSNSGTSGSNNYEQYF.

The chain links TRBV6-1 to TRBJ1-6; the D is unclear. Germline values: CDR1 MNHNS, CDR2 SASEGT. Trimming pared 1 base from V and 7 bases from J, leaving 11 bases between. The CDR3 sequence is 15 residues long. CDR3 region: CASSEVYARNSPLHF. The CDR3 DNA reads TGTGCCAGCAGTGAAGTATACGCGAGAAATTCACCCCTCCACTTT.

The chain employs TRBV6-5 and TRBJ1-5, with D hard to call. V shed 0 bases and J shed 0 bases, with 6 bases lying between them. The germline V gene has CDR1 MNHEY and CDR2 SVGAGI. The CDR3 totals 15 residues. The CDR3 coding sequence is TGTGCCAGCAGTTACTCACAAGCTAGCAATCAGCCCCAGCATTTT. Protein sequence: CASSYSQASNQPQHF.

This clone was seen only a few times. The chain recombines TRBV19 with TRBJ2-7, with D unresolved. The V gene lost 5 bases and the J gene lost 0 bases, with 8 bases spanning the gap. CDR1 and CDR2 from the germline V gene are LNHDA and SQIVND (reference sequence). The CDR3 is made up of 13 amino acids. CDR3 DNA: TGTGCCAGTAGTCCCGAGTACTCCTACGAGCAGTACTTC. It yields the protein CASSPEYSYEQYF.

The rearrangement uses TRBV25-1 and TRBJ2-3; the D is unclear. Trimming left V 5 bases short and J 2 bases short, with 20 bases between. This CDR3 contains 17 residues. Looked up from germline, CDR1 is MGHDK and CDR2 is SYGVNS. As DNA, the CDR3 is TGTGCCAGCAGTAAAGGTCTAGGAACCCATTCCACAGATACGCAGTATTTT. This translates into CASSKGLGTHSTDTQYF.

In this sample, this clone turned up once. The rearrangement joins TRBV19 to TRBJ2-2; 8 bases fit TRBD1. Per the germline V gene, CDR1 is LNHDA and CDR2 is SQIVND (reference sequence). CDR3 length equals 17 residues. Trimming took 4 bases from V and 7 from J; bases not matched to a gene: 14. As DNA, the CDR3 is TGTGCCAGTAGTAAAAGGACCCGGGACAGGCTCAACGGGGAGCTGTTTTTT. Encoded protein: CASSKRTRDRLNGELFF. The whole variable domain, remainder taken from reference TRBV19 and TRBJ2-2, is DGGITQSPKYLFRKEGQNVTLSCEQNLNHDAMYWYRQDPGQGLRLIYYSQIVNDFQKGDIAEGYSVSREKKESFPLTVTSAQKNPTAFYLCASSKRTRDRLNGELFFGEGSRLTVL.

This chain links TRBV21-1 with TRBJ2-5; TRBD2 was called by the table and not checked on the DNA. TRBV21-1 is an annotated pseudogene. The CDR3 contains 19 residues. CDR3 sequence (DNA): TGTGCCAGCAGCAAAGGTGCCGGGACTAGCGGGAGGCTACAAGAGACCCAGTACTTC. It encodes CASSKGAGTSGRLQETQYF.

This chain joins TRBV2 and TRBJ1-4; maybe TRBD1 (6 bases). V was shortened by 5 bases and J by 5 bases, with 15 bases between the two germline ends. This CDR3 is 15 amino acids long. Germline CDR1 is SNHLY and CDR2 is FYNNEI. For the CDR3, the DNA is TGTGCCAGCAGTATCGGGGGCGCGGTCAATGAAAAACTGTTTTTT. Translation gives CASSIGGAVNEKLFF. Filled out from reference TRBV2 and TRBJ1-4, the complete variable domain reads EPEVTQTPSHQVTQMGQEVILRCVPISNHLYFYWYRQILGQKVEFLVSFYNNEISEKSEIFDDQFSVERPDGSNFTLKIRSTKLEDSAMYFCASSIGGAVNEKLFFGSGTQLSVL.

This chain joins TRBV5-1 and TRBJ2-1; 7 nucleotides agree with TRBD2. V dropped 3 bases and J dropped 4; count of bases not matched to a gene: 7. The CDR3 spans 15 residues. Germline loops: CDR1 SGHRS, CDR2 YFSETQ. The CDR3 loop reads CASSSTSSGYNEQFF. In DNA form, the CDR3 reads TGCGCCAGCAGCTCGACTAGCTCTGGGTACAATGAGCAGTTCTTC.

This chain's CDR3 is CASSQDRLGLAVSTDTQYF. CDR3 bases: TGTGCCAGCAGCCAAGACCGCCTCGGACTAGCAGTTAGCACAGATACGCAGTATTTT. V gene TRBV4-2 combines with J gene TRBJ2-3, with 8 positions matching TRBD2. V lost 0 bases and J lost 0; bases outside the gene matches: 11. Germline CDR1 reads LGHNA; CDR2 reads YNFKEQ. The CDR3 spans 19 residues.

V and J are TRBV7-9 and TRBJ1-1; tentative D call: TRBD1 (5 bases). The V gene lost 7 bases and the J gene lost 4 bases, with 16 bases spanning the gap. This CDR3 has 14 amino acids. Germline V gives CDR1 SEHNR, CDR2 FQNEAQ (reference sequence). The CDR3 region has the DNA TGTGCCAGCACAATGAACTCGGGGACCACTGAAGCTTTCTTT. Translation gives CASTMNSGTTEAFF.

This clone appeared once. The rearrangement links TRBV12-5 to TRBJ1-2, with D hard to call. Between the trimmed V and J ends, which lost 1 base and 3 bases, there was a span of 3 bases. In germline, CDR1 is LGHNT, CDR2 FRNRAP. The CDR3 has 12 amino acids. This chain's CDR3 is CASGLEHYGYTF. As DNA, the CDR3 is TGTGCTAGTGGTTTGGAGCACTATGGCTACACCTTC.

The chain carries TRBV5-8 and TRBJ2-2; 13 bases match TRBD2. Per germline, CDR1 SGHTS and CDR2 YDEGEE. This CDR3 is built from 17 residues. Trimming took 2 bases from V and 4 from J; bases not matched to a gene: 5. The CDR3 protein is CASSLLAGGSVTGELFF. CDR3 sequence (DNA): TGTGCCAGCAGCTTACTAGCGGGAGGGTCGGTCACCGGGGAGCTGTTTTTT.

The chain joins TRBV11-1 to TRBJ1-1, with 10 bases that match TRBD1. The CDR3 has 16 amino acids. Germline CDR1 and CDR2: SGHAT and FQDESV (reference sequence). V dropped 1 base and J dropped 0; count of bases not matched to a gene: 2. The CDR3 protein is CASSLEGQGLNTEAFF. The CDR3 nucleotides read TGTGCCAGCAGCTTAGAGGGACAGGGGTTGAACACTGAAGCTTTCTTT.

This chain links TRBV28 with TRBJ1-2; 7 bases are a match to TRBD1. The CDR3 loop spans 14 amino acids. Looked up from germline, CDR1 is MDHEN and CDR2 is SYDVKM. V lost 6 bases and J lost 6; bases outside the gene matches: 10. The CDR3 loop is CASSMGGQGDGYTF. The CDR3 DNA reads as TGTGCCAGCAGCATGGGCGGCCAGGGGGATGGCTACACCTTC.

This clone has only a few counts. The chain has TRBV2 and TRBJ1-1; no reliable D call. This CDR3 is built from 12 residues. Trimming shortened V by 6 bases and J by 8 bases, and 13 bases separated the two germline ends. The germline V gene has CDR1 SNHLY and CDR2 FYNNEI. This chain's CDR3 is CASSARDPEAFF. The CDR3 DNA reads TGTGCCAGCAGCGCGAGGGATCCGGAAGCTTTCTTT.

The chain is built from TRBV19 and TRBJ1-3; D unclear. Trimming removed 7 bases from V and 0 bases from J, with 13 bases in between. The CDR3 has 15 amino acids. Germline assignment: CDR1 LNHDA and CDR2 SQIVND (reference sequence). The CDR3 DNA reads as TGTGCCAGTACTGGGCAGATTTACTCTGGAAACACCATATATTTT. Translating gives CASTGQIYSGNTIYF.

This chain links TRBV6-5 with TRBJ2-1, with D perhaps TRBD2 (5 bases). The CDR3 extends over 16 amino acids. Germline CDR1 MNHEY, CDR2 SVGAGI. V dropped 0 bases and J dropped 4 bases, with 13 bases sitting between them. CDR3 residues: CASSYSGGPGYNEQFF. DNA for the CDR3: TGTGCCAGCAGTTACTCAGGAGGCCCGGGTTACAATGAGCAGTTCTTC.

The gene calls are TRBV7-9 and TRBJ1-4; the match to TRBD1 covers 12 bases. Germline CDR1 is SEHNR and CDR2 is FQNEAQ (reference sequence). The trim removed 3 bases at V and 8 bases at J, leaving 4 bases unmatched. This CDR3 region has 15 residues. CDR3 in DNA: TGTGCCAGCAGCTTGGGACAGGGGGCACCAGAAAAACTGTTTTTT. Translation gives CASSLGQGAPEKLFF.